The 10 T cell receptor beta chains below come from one sample, sequenced in a study of blood T cell repertoires in COVID-19. TCRdb's table, derived via immunoSEQ multiplex PCR, lists solely in-frame clones and lacks some. This table holds about 83,000 clones, around 80% found once. Sequencing was done on a sample of peripheral blood. The receptors stem from a woman over 75 with acute or convalescent COVID-19.

The V gene is TRBV21-1, the J gene TRBJ1-5; TRBD1 is the table's D call and was not checked against the DNA. TRBV21-1 constitutes a pseudogene. This CDR3 region has 13 residues. The CDR3 loop is CASSQRGFQPQHF. The CDR3 DNA reads TGTGCCAGCAGCCAAAGGGGATTTCAGCCCCAGCATTTT.

The chain links TRBV11-2 to TRBJ2-5; 13 bases agree with TRBD2. The CDR3 has 16 amino acids. V gave up 5 bases and J gave up 1 base; unmatched junction bases: 4. Germline CDR1 and CDR2: SGHAT and FQNNGV. This CDR3 reads CASSVGTSGAQETQYF. The CDR3, as DNA: TGTGCCAGCAGCGTCGGGACTAGCGGGGCCCAAGAGACCCAGTACTTC.

For the CDR3, the DNA is TGTGCCAGCAGCTCCCGGACAGGGGGTACGGACAATGAGCAGTTCTTC. Residues: CASSSRTGGTDNEQFF. V and J are TRBV7-9 and TRBJ2-1; 10 bases map to TRBD1. The germline V gene encodes CDR1 SEHNR and CDR2 FQNEAQ (reference sequence). V lost 4 bases to trimming and J lost 5 bases; unmatched junction nucleotides: 8. The CDR3 sequence is 16 residues long.

The rearrangement links TRBV19 to TRBJ2-4, with D possibly TRBD2 on 5 matching bases. Per germline, CDR1 LNHDA and CDR2 SQIVND (reference sequence). The CDR3 has 13 amino acids. For the CDR3, the DNA is TGTGCTAGCGCGGTGGGTGACAAAAACATTCAGTACTTC. Translated: CASAVGDKNIQYF.

In this sample, this clone turned up a few times. J is TRBJ1-4 and V is TRBV5-4; the match to TRBD1 covers 8 bases. This CDR3 is 15 amino acids long. J lost 5 bases, V lost 0 bases, and 3 bases had no gene match. Germline V gene lookup returns CDR1 SGHNT and CDR2 YYREEE (reference sequence). CDR3 amino acids: CASSLGGQGNEKLFF. CDR3 in DNA: TGTGCCAGCAGCTTGGGCGGACAGGGAAATGAAAAACTGTTTTTT.

The chain employs TRBV6-5 and TRBJ2-7, with TRBD2 matching over 8 bases. CDR3 size: 15 residues. Per the germline V gene, CDR1 is MNHEY and CDR2 is SVGAGI. Germline trimming cut 6 bases from V and 3 bases from J; bases unmatched to any gene: 10. CDR3 in amino acids: CASSYGSGVGYEQYF. CDR3 in DNA: TGTGCCAGCAGCTACGGTAGCGGGGTGGGCTACGAGCAGTACTTC.

This chain connects TRBV21-1 to TRBJ1-2. TRBV21-1 has pseudogene status. CDR3 size: 14 residues. The CDR3 reads CASLYPLQRGGYTF. CDR3 DNA sequence: TGTGCCAGCCTTTATCCCCTCCAAAGAGGGGGCTACACCTTC.

The chain couples TRBV6-2 or TRBV6-3 to TRBJ1-6; D is possibly TRBD1 (5 bases). Looked up from germline, CDR1 is MNHEY and CDR2 is SVGEGT. The CDR3 extends over 14 amino acids. Between the trimmed V and J ends, which lost 2 bases and 7 bases, there was a span of 9 bases. For the CDR3, the DNA is TGTGCCAGCAGTTACCGGGCAGGGAATTCACCCCTCCACTTT. Translation gives CASSYRAGNSPLHF.

The J gene is TRBJ2-7, the V gene TRBV10-2; no reliable D call. V was clipped by 1 base and J by 8 bases, with 12 bases between them. From germline, CDR1 is WSHSY and CDR2 SAAADI. The CDR3 is 13 amino acids. DNA for the CDR3: TGCGCCAGCAGTGAGTTGGCAGTGGTGAAGCAGTACTTC. It translates to CASSELAVVKQYF.

This chain uses TRBV9 with TRBJ1-1, with D perhaps TRBD1 (5 bases). The CDR3 is 14 amino acids. The V end lost 7 bases, the J end lost 1 base, and 14 bases lay between the germline ends. Germline values: CDR1 SGDLS, CDR2 YYNGEE. CDR3 amino acids: CASSRGTPNTEAFF. DNA of the CDR3: TGTGCCAGCTCCCGGGGGACCCCGAACACTGAAGCTTTCTTT. Complete variable domain (other parts from reference TRBV9 and TRBJ1-1): DSGVTQTPKHLITATGQRVTLRCSPRSGDLSVYWYQQSLDQGLQFLIQYYNGEERAKGNILERFSAQQFPDLHSELNLSSLELGDSALYFCASSRGTPNTEAFFGQGTRLTVV.